The T cell receptor beta chain under discussion was sequenced for a study of shared clonotypes between healthy human individuals. The study's findings and limits: Enrolling few donors narrowed the genetic and exposure-history diversity that was represented.

Produced via immunoSEQ multiplex PCR; TCRdb's table is partial and in-frame only. The top ten clones hold more than 0.1% of a sample with about 2 million clones, 85% to 95% of them seen once. With respect to this clone: The target antigen is unknown.

The CDR3 extends over 15 amino acids. V lost 0 bases and J lost 4, with 10 bases in between. In germline, CDR1 is SGHRS, CDR2 YFSETQ. Source material: naive CD4+ T cells sorted from blood. The subset: CD45RA+ positively selected. The V call is TRBV5-1, the J call TRBJ1-4; D may be TRBD1 (5 bases). The clonotype was recovered from a man aged 18 to 35 in good health. The CDR3 here is CASSLVGVVNEKLFF. CDR3 coding DNA: TGCGCCAGCAGCTTGGTAGGGGTTGTTAATGAAAAACTGTTTTTT.